The rows below give T cell receptor beta chains drawn from one sample of a study of blood T cell repertoires in COVID-19. Repertoires were generated with immunoSEQ multiplex PCR, while TCRdb's copy carries only in-frame clones and drops some. The sample has around 150,000 clones, 84% seen once. Sequencing was performed on peripheral blood. These receptors came from a man between 70 and 80 years old with acute or convalescent COVID-19. CDR3s leave out the opening cysteine and the closing phenylalanine or tryptophan.

V: TRBV5-1
CDR3: ASSARQGAGEQY

V: TRBV3-1/TRBV3-2
CDR3: ASSPGVRNNQPQH

V: TRBV20-1
CDR3: SVLAKNIQY

V: TRBV6-5
CDR3: ASSSSGTYNEQF

V: TRBV28
CDR3: ASSLWTGGRVDQPQH

V: TRBV5-1
CDR3: ASSLPLGQGYNEQF

V: TRBV3-1/TRBV3-2
CDR3: ASSEGTGAKLF

V: TRBV5-1
CDR3: ASSFAGELF

V: TRBV30
CDR3: AWSGQMNTEAF

V: TRBV5-4
CDR3: ASSKSGELSGELF

V: TRBV27
CDR3: ASSWGRGASNSPLH

V: TRBV7-9
CDR3: ASSYRQSSGNTIY

V: TRBV6-1
CDR3: ASSEGQGNTIY

V: TRBV27
CDR3: ASSTQTGLSGSPLH

V: TRBV5-1
CDR3: ASSFLAGGPTDTQY

V: TRBV7-6
CDR3: ASSPDSFYGYT

V: TRBV20-1
CDR3: SPSSAAEAF

V: TRBV7-2
CDR3: ASNVRAQGTEAF

V: TRBV5-1
CDR3: ASSWGQGTYEQY

V: TRBV19
CDR3: ASSMGGAGANVLT

V: TRBV9
CDR3: ASSQTTGWGEQY

V: TRBV28
CDR3: ASSLTGPLVAF

V: TRBV27
CDR3: ASGPTGNGAYYGYT

V: TRBV7-9
CDR3: ASSLAATEAF

V: TRBV2
CDR3: ASRVGEGTDTQY

V: TRBV29-1
CDR3: SVLSRLLADYNEQF

V: TRBV28
CDR3: ASTSRGLGYT

V: TRBV3-1/TRBV3-2
CDR3: ASSRRDSGGTQY

V: TRBV5-1
CDR3: ASSRGRQGDEQF

V: TRBV19
CDR3: ASSIDRREQY

V: TRBV30
CDR3: AWGDRVRNIQY

V: TRBV4-2
CDR3: ASSQDDDRSTEAF

V: TRBV7-9
CDR3: ASSPWGDRDQPQH

V: TRBV11-3
CDR3: ASSLSQRDEQF

V: TRBV7-2
CDR3: ASSLNPSAAGREQF

V: TRBV23-1
CDR3: ASSQFPHRGYEQY

V: TRBV7-9
CDR3: ASNLGQGYQETQY

V: TRBV6-5
CDR3: ASVLAGAQETQY

V: TRBV5-4
CDR3: ASSPRTSTDTQY

V: TRBV6-5
CDR3: ASSRLTGGSEQY